The 9 T cell receptor beta chains presented below share a single source sample, sequenced in a study of blood T cell repertoires in COVID-19. Clones were read by immunoSEQ multiplex PCR, and TCRdb kept only the in-frame ones, dropping some. The table records around 82,000 clones, approximately 90% of them present only once. The sample was peripheral blood. Receptors were obtained from a human donor in a cohort sampled during active COVID-19.

The genes are TRBV7-9 and TRBJ1-6, with 10 nucleotides matching TRBD1. In germline, CDR1 is SEHNR, CDR2 FQNEAQ (reference sequence). With V trimmed by 11 bases and J by 10 bases, 11 bases remained unmatched. CDR3 length equals 14 residues. The CDR3 protein is CAGGGQGMESPLHF. The CDR3 DNA sequence: TGTGCCGGCGGGGGACAGGGGATGGAATCACCCCTCCACTTT.

This sequence joins TRBV5-5 and TRBJ1-1, with D tentatively TRBD1 (5 bases). Germline V gene data show CDR1 as SGHKS and CDR2 as YYEKEE (reference sequence). Trimming shortened V by 0 bases and J by 1 base, and 10 bases separated the two germline ends. This CDR3 comprises 15 residues. CDR3 region: CASSLATTANTEAFF. Here the CDR3 DNA reads TGTGCCAGCAGCTTGGCCACGACAGCGAACACTGAAGCTTTCTTT. Combining the CDR3 with reference TRBV5-5 and TRBJ1-1 gives the whole variable domain DAGVTQSPTHLIKTRGQQVTLRCSPISGHKSVSWYQQVLGQGPQFIFQYYEKEERGRGNFPDRFSARQFPNYSSELNVNALLLGDSALYLCASSLATTANTEAFFGQGTRLTVV.

The V call is TRBV27, the J call TRBJ1-4; no clear D gene. V was shortened by 6 bases and J by 8 bases, with 19 bases between the two germline ends. This CDR3 has 15 residues. Per the germline V gene, CDR1 is MNHEY and CDR2 is SMNVEV (reference sequence). As DNA, the CDR3 is TGTGCCAGCAGCCACCGTAGGAGGGAGGACGAAAAACTGTTTTTT. Protein product: CASSHRRREDEKLFF.

This clone was detected a few times. This chain links TRBV20-1 with TRBJ1-1, with D possibly matching TRBD1 (6 bases). This CDR3 is 16 amino acids long. CDR1 DFQATT and CDR2 SNEGSKA come from the germline V gene (reference sequence). Trimming cost V 3 bases and J 1 base, with 18 bases left between them. The CDR3 DNA reads TGCAGTGCTAGTCCTCGGGGGGCTTGGGGGAACACTGAAGCTTTCTTT. This translates into CSASPRGAWGNTEAFF.

The V and J genes are TRBV11-2 and TRBJ2-7, with 7 positions matching TRBD1. CDR1 is SGHAT, CDR2 FQNNGV, per germline. The junction had 10 bases not matched to a gene; V was cut back by 5 bases and J by 3 bases. This CDR3 comprises 15 residues. The CDR3 loop reads CASSERARQGYEQYF. In DNA, the CDR3 is TGTGCCAGCAGCGAACGGGCCCGACAGGGCTACGAGCAGTACTTC.

V usage is TRBV7-9 and J usage is TRBJ1-2; 10 bases are shared with TRBD1. Trimming removed 4 bases from V and 7 bases from J; junction bases left unmatched: 6. This CDR3 is 14 amino acids long. From germline, CDR1 is SEHNR and CDR2 FQNEAQ (reference sequence). In DNA, the CDR3 is TGTGCCAGCAGCTCCCCGGACAGGGGGTCTGGCTACACCTTC. This sequence encodes CASSSPDRGSGYTF.

As for this clone: This same CDR3 is encoded by further DNA sequences in the sample. The V gene is TRBV18, the J gene TRBJ1-2, with D tentatively TRBD1 (5 bases). The germline V and J ends were trimmed by 3 bases and 2 bases, with 7 bases remaining between them. Per germline, CDR1 KGHSH and CDR2 LQKENI. This CDR3 comprises 13 residues. CDR3 loop: CASSPDRNYGYTF. The CDR3 nucleotides read TGTGCCAGCTCACCCGACAGAAACTATGGCTACACCTTC.

This chain joins TRBV3-1 (or the pseudogene TRBV3-2) and TRBJ2-3, with 8 positions matching TRBD2. The ends lost 0 bases at V and 10 bases at J; junction bases unmatched: 0. Germline V gene sequence: CDR1 LGHDT, CDR2 YNNKEL (reference sequence). The CDR3 contains 12 residues. The CDR3 region has the DNA TGTGCCAGCAGCCAAGATAGCGGGGCGCAGTATTTT. Residues: CASSQDSGAQYF.

The chain carries TRBV18 and TRBJ2-2, with no clear D. Trimming took 1 base from V and 3 from J, leaving 6 bases between them. Per the germline V gene, CDR1 is KGHSH and CDR2 is LQKENI. The CDR3 loop spans 14 amino acids. The CDR3 spells CASSPRQDTGELFF. In nucleotides, the CDR3 is TGTGCCAGCTCACCACGGCAGGACACCGGGGAGCTGTTTTTT. Together with reference TRBV18 and TRBJ2-2, the CDR3 gives the full variable domain: NAGVMQNPRHLVRRRGQEARLRCSPMKGHSHVYWYRQLPEEGLKFMVYLQKENIIDESGMPKERFSAEFPKEGPSILRIQQVVRGDSAAYFCASSPRQDTGELFFGEGSRLTVL.